This entry lists 27 T cell receptor beta chains sequenced from one sample in a study of CD8+ T cells in alopecia areata. Stated treatment: oral pan-JAK inhibitor, 5-10 mg twice daily. Reverse transcription of extracted RNA yielded cDNA, which provided the sequencing template. TCRdb's table, derived via immunoSEQ multiplex PCR, lists solely in-frame clones and lacks some. The data contain about 200,000 clones, roughly two fifths of them singletons. The specimen was CD4+ T cells sorted from blood, collected between weeks 30 and 35, from a patient treated with tofacitinib. Receptors originate from a human donor with alopecia areata.

This clone was counted between two and nine times. Other DNA variants within this sample encode the same CDR3. This chain uses TRBV14 with TRBJ1-2; D uncertain. Per germline, CDR1 SGHDN and CDR2 FVKESK. The CDR3 loop spans 13 amino acids. Trimming shortened V by 3 bases and J by 4 bases, and 9 bases separated the two germline ends. CDR3 in amino acids: CASSQVAAYGYTF. Here the CDR3 DNA reads TGTGCCAGCAGCCAGGTTGCAGCCTATGGCTACACCTTC.

This clone was found a few times. The chain employs TRBV7-6 and TRBJ2-2; D gene unclear. The CDR3 consists of 14 residues. CDR1 and CDR2 (germline): SGHVS, FNYEAQ. The V and J ends lost 5 bases and 6 bases respectively, with 13 bases between them. CDR3: CASSTPGWAGELFF. CDR3 in DNA: TGTGCCAGCAGCACCCCCGGGTGGGCCGGGGAGCTGTTTTTT.

The chain employs TRBV30 and TRBJ1-5; D is perhaps TRBD1 (6 bases). The CDR3 totals 13 residues. V lost 1 base to trimming and J lost 10 bases, with 14 bases between them. CDR1 is GTSNPN, CDR2 SVGIG, per germline (reference sequence). The chain's CDR3 is CAWSADRISPQHF. For the CDR3, the DNA is TGTGCCTGGAGTGCGGACAGAATCAGCCCCCAGCATTTT.

This clone appeared a few times. The chain couples TRBV14 to TRBJ2-2; TRBD1 matches 8 bases. Germline V gene lookup returns CDR1 SGHDN and CDR2 FVKESK. Trimming removed 4 bases from V and 13 bases from J; junction bases left unmatched: 14. The CDR3 contains 15 residues. CDR3 sequence (DNA): TGTGCCAGCAGCCTTCGACAGGGGACCACCAGTGGGCTGTTTTTT. The encoded protein is CASSLRQGTTSGLFF.

The V gene is TRBV27, the J gene TRBJ2-2, with TRBD1 matching 8 bases. The CDR3 has 16 amino acids. Germline V gene lookup returns CDR1 MNHEY and CDR2 SMNVEV (reference sequence). V gave up 2 bases and J gave up 9 bases; unmatched junction bases: 11. The CDR3 nucleotides read TGTGCCAGCAGTTTACGGGGGACAGGATTTCCTCGGGAGCTGTTTTTT. Encoded protein: CASSLRGTGFPRELFF.

This rearrangement joins TRBV7-2 to TRBJ2-1; possibly TRBD1 for D (7 bases). Trimming removed 4 bases from V and 12 bases from J, with 16 bases in between. This CDR3 spans 13 amino acids. Germline loops: CDR1 SGHTA, CDR2 FQGNSA. The CDR3 spells CASSSGGFQGQFF. CDR3 DNA: TGTGCCAGCAGCTCAGGGGGGTTTCAGGGGCAGTTCTTC.

There are a few counts of this clone. The CDR3 loop is CASSQQLAVQETQYF. As DNA, the CDR3 is TGTGCCAGCAGCCAGCAACTAGCGGTGCAAGAGACCCAGTACTTC. The chain links TRBV14 to TRBJ2-5, with 8 bases that match TRBD2. The CDR3 has 15 residues. Germline CDR1 is SGHDN and CDR2 is FVKESK. V dropped 3 bases and J dropped 2; count of bases not matched to a gene: 5.

In this sample, this clone turned up once. The chain joins TRBV7-6 to TRBJ2-7; D is unresolved. Germline loops: CDR1 SGHVS, CDR2 FNYEAQ. The CDR3 has 9 residues. The CDR3 reads CLRQREQYF. The CDR3 coding sequence is TGTTTGAGGCAGCGCGAGCAGTACTTC.

The CDR3 nucleotides are TGTGCCAGTAGACAGGGTTACGGTATCAATGAGCAGTTCTTC. It codes for CASRQGYGINEQFF. The J gene is TRBJ2-1, the V gene TRBV6-1; 7 bases line up with TRBD1. In germline, CDR1 is MNHNS, CDR2 SASEGT. The V segment lost 9 bases and the J segment 6 bases; nucleotides outside the gene matches: 11. The CDR3 is made up of 14 amino acids.

This chain joins TRBV6-6 and TRBJ1-3; the D gene is possibly TRBD1 (5 bases). The germline V gene encodes CDR1 MNHNY and CDR2 SVGAGI (reference sequence). V lost 6 bases, J lost 5 bases, and 11 bases lay in between. The CDR3 is 13 amino acids. CDR3 sequence reads: CASRDSDRNTIYF. CDR3 bases: TGTGCCAGCAGAGACAGCGACCGAAACACCATATATTTT.

J is TRBJ2-3 and V is TRBV4-1; D uncertain. V was trimmed by 0 bases and J by 2 bases, leaving 9 bases between them. This CDR3 is built from 15 residues. CDR1 is MGHRA, CDR2 YSYEKL, per germline. In DNA, the CDR3 is TGCGCCAGCAGCCAAGAAGGCCCTTCCACAGATACGCAGTATTTT. It codes for CASSQEGPSTDTQYF.

The table lists this clone with a few counts. The chain links TRBV19 to TRBJ2-1, with 8 bases lining up with TRBD2. J lost 9 bases, V lost 5 bases, and 9 bases had no gene match. Germline-derived CDR1 and CDR2 are LNHDA and SQIVND (reference sequence). CDR3 size: 14 residues. The CDR3 DNA reads TGTGCCAGTAGTGAGCCGGGGGGGCCCCGTGAGCAGTTCTTC. This gives the protein CASSEPGGPREQFF.

The chain joins TRBV5-1 to TRBJ1-1; 7 bases match TRBD1. J was trimmed by 2 bases and V by 2 bases; bases with no gene match: 6. Germline V gives CDR1 SGHRS, CDR2 YFSETQ. The CDR3 contains 15 residues. The CDR3 region is CASSLKGASNTEAFF. CDR3 coding DNA: TGCGCCAGCAGCTTAAAGGGGGCATCCAACACTGAAGCTTTCTTT.

The chain links TRBV30 to TRBJ2-5; no clear D. Germline V CDR1 and CDR2: GTSNPN, SVGIG (reference sequence). This CDR3 is 12 amino acids long. Trimming left V 3 bases short and J 5 bases short, with 10 bases between. CDR3 in amino acids: CAWRGSGETQYF. The CDR3 DNA sequence: TGTGCCTGGAGGGGATCTGGGGAGACCCAGTACTTC. Supplemented by reference TRBV30 and TRBJ2-5, the full variable domain reads SQTIHQWPATLVQPVGSPLSLECTVEGTSNPNLYWYRQAAGRGLQLLFYSVGIGQISSEVPQNLSASRPQDRQFILSSKKLLLSDSGFYLCAWRGSGETQYFGPGTRLLVL.

J is TRBJ1-2 and V is TRBV30; D unresolved. The CDR3 is 13 amino acids. V gave up 1 base and J gave up 5 bases, with 11 bases separating them. Per the germline V gene, CDR1 is GTSNPN and CDR2 is SVGIG (reference sequence). This CDR3 is CAWSENGEYGYTF. CDR3 nucleotide sequence: TGTGCCTGGAGTGAGAACGGAGAATATGGCTACACCTTC.

This clone was recorded a few times. This chain connects TRBV5-1 to TRBJ1-4; D perhaps matches TRBD1 (6 bases). Trimming took off 0 bases at V and 4 bases at J, with 10 bases between the two ends. Looked up from germline, CDR1 is SGHRS and CDR2 is YFSETQ. This CDR3 has 15 residues. CDR3 sequence: CASSLGTVNNEKLFF. CDR3 DNA: TGCGCCAGCAGCTTGGGGACAGTGAATAATGAAAAACTGTTTTTT.

The CDR3 sequence is CSVGGLYNQPQHF. Here the CDR3 DNA reads TGCAGCGTTGGGGGACTTTACAATCAGCCCCAGCATTTT. This chain connects TRBV29-1 to TRBJ1-5; D may be TRBD1 (5 bases). CDR1 and CDR2 from the germline V gene are SQVTM and ANQGSEA. The CDR3 is 13 residues long. Trimming removed 4 bases at V and 3 bases at J, with 10 bases between.

This sequence joins TRBV25-1 and TRBJ2-1; 13 nucleotides match TRBD2. Germline CDR1 MGHDK, CDR2 SYGVNS. Trimming removed 6 bases from V and 9 bases from J; junction bases left unmatched: 11. This CDR3 contains 16 residues. CDR3 sequence reads: CASSNPGLAGLGEQFF. The DNA of the CDR3 is TGTGCCAGCAGCAATCCGGGACTAGCGGGGTTGGGTGAGCAGTTCTTC.

The CDR3 sequence is CASSPRQGAGTEAFF. DNA of the CDR3: TGTGCCAGCTCACCACGTCAGGGAGCAGGGACTGAAGCTTTCTTT. The rearrangement uses TRBV18 and TRBJ1-1, with a possible D match to TRBD1 (5 bases). Germline-derived CDR1 and CDR2 are KGHSH and LQKENI. The CDR3 is made up of 15 amino acids. Trimming stripped 1 base from V and 5 bases from J, with 14 bases between.

This clone was seen more than once but under ten times. The chain is built from TRBV29-1 and TRBJ2-1; 11 bases map to TRBD2. The CDR3 extends over 17 amino acids. With 5 bases clipped from V and 8 bases from J, the junction kept 17 bases outside the gene matches. Germline V CDR1 and CDR2: SQVTM, ANQGSEA. CDR3 DNA: TGCAGCGTTATTCAGGGCTCTACTAGCGGGAGTAGGTATGAGCAGTTCTTC. As protein: CSVIQGSTSGSRYEQFF.

CDR3 loop: CAIRTGDDREAFF. CDR3 nucleotide sequence: TGTGCCATCAGAACAGGCGATGACCGTGAAGCTTTCTTT. The V call is TRBV10-3, the J call TRBJ1-1; the D gene is possibly TRBD1 (5 bases). CDR3 length: 13 residues. V lost 6 bases, J lost 7 bases, and 15 bases lay in between. Germline CDR1 is ENHRY and CDR2 is SYGVKD.

The chain employs TRBV11-2 and TRBJ2-7; 9 bases are shared with TRBD2. CDR1 is SGHAT and CDR2 is FQNNGV in the germline V gene. V shed 1 base and J 4 bases; nucleotides not matched to a gene: 17. The CDR3 extends over 19 amino acids. The CDR3 sequence: CASSLVRASGTTKLYEQYF. The CDR3 bases are TGTGCCAGCAGCTTAGTTAGGGCTAGCGGGACCACGAAATTATACGAGCAGTACTTC.

This clone was counted between two and nine times. The chain couples TRBV19 to TRBJ2-6; TRBD1 or TRBD2 may be the D gene (6 bases each). The germline V gene has CDR1 LNHDA and CDR2 SQIVND (reference sequence). The V end lost 2 bases, the J end lost 0 bases, and 14 bases lay between the germline ends. CDR3 length equals 18 residues. The CDR3 is CASSIFGGPSSGANVLTF. CDR3 nucleotide sequence: TGTGCCAGTAGTATATTTGGGGGGCCGAGCTCTGGGGCCAACGTCCTGACTTTC.

The chain combines TRBV2 with TRBJ2-7; no firm D call. Germline loops: CDR1 SNHLY, CDR2 FYNNEI. The germline V and J ends were trimmed by 6 bases and 0 bases, with 9 bases remaining between them. This CDR3 is built from 13 residues. CDR3 coding DNA: TGTGCCAGCAGCCGACAAGACTCCTACGAGCAGTACTTC. It translates to CASSRQDSYEQYF.

This clone was seen once. This chain uses TRBV5-4 with TRBJ1-2; 8 positions match TRBD1. This CDR3 comprises 14 residues. Germline V gene sequence: CDR1 SGHNT, CDR2 YYREEE (reference sequence). The junction had 9 bases not matched to a gene; V was cut back by 4 bases and J by 7 bases. CDR3: CASSIDRGVSGYTF. CDR3 sequence (DNA): TGTGCCAGCAGCATCGACAGGGGCGTCTCTGGCTACACCTTC.

The sample holds a few counts of this clone. This chain uses TRBV19 with TRBJ2-3; TRBD1 might be the D (5 bases). This CDR3 is built from 13 residues. Germline V gives CDR1 LNHDA, CDR2 SQIVND (reference sequence). Trimming took 7 bases from V and 1 from J, leaving 9 bases between them. The CDR3 is CASMGQRTDTQYF. CDR3 in DNA: TGTGCCAGTATGGGGCAGCGCACAGATACGCAGTATTTT.

This clone was seen only a few times. The V gene is TRBV25-1, the J gene TRBJ2-5; D perhaps matches TRBD1 (6 bases). CDR1 and CDR2 (germline): MGHDK, SYGVNS. The CDR3 extends over 14 amino acids. V shed 5 bases and J shed 0 bases, with 10 bases lying between them. The CDR3 DNA follows: TGTGCCAGCAGTCAGCCAGGGGACCAAGAGACCCAGTACTTC. It is translated as CASSQPGDQETQYF. The full variable domain, completed using reference TRBV25-1 and TRBJ2-5, is EADIYQTPRYLVIGTGKKITLECSQTMGHDKMYWYQQDPGMELHLIHYSYGVNSTEKGDLSSESTVSRIRTEHFPLTLESARPSHTSQYLCASSQPGDQETQYFGPGTRLLVL.